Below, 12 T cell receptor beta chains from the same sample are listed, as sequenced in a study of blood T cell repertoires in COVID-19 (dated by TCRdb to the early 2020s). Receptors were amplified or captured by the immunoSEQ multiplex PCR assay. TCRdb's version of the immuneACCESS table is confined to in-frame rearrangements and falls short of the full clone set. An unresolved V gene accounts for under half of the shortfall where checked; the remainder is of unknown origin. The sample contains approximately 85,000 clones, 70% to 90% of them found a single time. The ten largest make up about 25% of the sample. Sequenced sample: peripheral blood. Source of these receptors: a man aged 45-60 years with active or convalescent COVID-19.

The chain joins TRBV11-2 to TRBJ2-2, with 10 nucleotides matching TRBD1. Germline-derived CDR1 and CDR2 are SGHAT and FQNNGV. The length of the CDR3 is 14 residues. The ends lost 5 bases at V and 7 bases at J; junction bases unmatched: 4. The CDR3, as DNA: TGTGCCAGCAGCGACAGGGGGCGCGGCGGGGAGCTGTTTTTT. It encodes CASSDRGRGGELFF.

As DNA, the CDR3 is TGTGCCAGCAGCTTGGAAGGGGTGGACAATTCACCCCTCCACTTT. Protein sequence: CASSLEGVDNSPLHF. V usage is TRBV5-8 and J usage is TRBJ1-6; maybe TRBD1 (5 bases). Germline CDR1 reads SGHTS; CDR2 reads YDEGEE. The length of the CDR3 is 15 residues. The V end was cut by 0 bases, the J end by 7 bases, with 11 bases between.

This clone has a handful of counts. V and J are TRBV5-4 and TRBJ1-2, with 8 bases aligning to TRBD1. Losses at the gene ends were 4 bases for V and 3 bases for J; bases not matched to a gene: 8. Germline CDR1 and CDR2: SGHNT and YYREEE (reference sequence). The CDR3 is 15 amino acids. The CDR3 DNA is TGTGCCAGCAGCCAAGCAGGGGGCAGCTACTATGGCTACACCTTC. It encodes CASSQAGGSYYGYTF.

The CDR3 loop is CASSKAGLVDGPPTDTQYF. The CDR3 DNA reads TGTGCCAGCAGCAAAGCCGGGTTAGTCGACGGTCCCCCCACAGATACGCAGTATTTT. V and J are TRBV21-1 and TRBJ2-3; TRBD2, as called in the table, went unchecked against the DNA. TRBV21-1 is termed a pseudogene. CDR3 length: 19 residues.

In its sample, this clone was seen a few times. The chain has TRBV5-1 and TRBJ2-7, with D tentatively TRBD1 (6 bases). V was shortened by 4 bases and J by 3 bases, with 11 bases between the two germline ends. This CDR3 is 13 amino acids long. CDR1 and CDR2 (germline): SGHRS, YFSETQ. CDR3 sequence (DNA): TGCGCCAGCAGCCCAGGGGAGTTCTACGAGCAGTACTTC. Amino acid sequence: CASSPGEFYEQYF.

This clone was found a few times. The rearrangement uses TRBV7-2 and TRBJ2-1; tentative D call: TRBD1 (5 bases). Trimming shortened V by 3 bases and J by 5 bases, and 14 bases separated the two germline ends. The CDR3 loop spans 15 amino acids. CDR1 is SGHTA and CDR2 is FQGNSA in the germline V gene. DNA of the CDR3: TGTGCCAGCAGCTTTGGCGACAGATCTAACAATGAGCAGTTCTTC. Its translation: CASSFGDRSNNEQFF. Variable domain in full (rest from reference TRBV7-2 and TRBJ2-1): GAGVSQSPSNKVTEKGKDVELRCDPISGHTALYWYRQSLGQGLEFLIYFQGNSAPDKSGLPSDRFSAERTGGSVSTLTIQRTQQEDSAVYLCASSFGDRSNNEQFFGPGTRLTVL.

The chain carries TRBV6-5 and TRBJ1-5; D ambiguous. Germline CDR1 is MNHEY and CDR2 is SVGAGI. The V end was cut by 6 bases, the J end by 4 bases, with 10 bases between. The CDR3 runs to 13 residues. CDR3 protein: CASRPGRNQPQHF. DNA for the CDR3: TGTGCCAGCAGACCGGGAAGGAATCAGCCCCAGCATTTT.

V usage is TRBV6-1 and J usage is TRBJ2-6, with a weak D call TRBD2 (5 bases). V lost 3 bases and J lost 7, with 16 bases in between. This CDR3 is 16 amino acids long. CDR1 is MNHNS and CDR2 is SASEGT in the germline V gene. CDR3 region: CASSDGSRLGANVLTF. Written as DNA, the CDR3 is TGTGCCAGCAGTGATGGGAGCCGGCTGGGAGCCAACGTCCTGACTTTC.

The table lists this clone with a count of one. The CDR3 spells CASSKEQGAGANEKLFF. CDR3 DNA: TGTGCCAGCAGCAAAGAACAGGGGGCTGGGGCTAATGAAAAACTGTTTTTT. The chain joins TRBV5-5 to TRBJ1-4; 9 positions agree with TRBD1. The CDR3 has 17 residues. The ends lost 4 bases at V and 3 bases at J; junction bases unmatched: 10. Germline values: CDR1 SGHKS, CDR2 YYEKEE (reference sequence).

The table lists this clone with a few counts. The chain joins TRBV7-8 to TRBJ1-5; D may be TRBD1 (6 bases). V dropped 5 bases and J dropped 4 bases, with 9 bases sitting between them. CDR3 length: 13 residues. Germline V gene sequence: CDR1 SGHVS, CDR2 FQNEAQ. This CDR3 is CASSADRNQPQHF. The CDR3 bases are TGTGCCAGCAGCGCCGACAGGAATCAGCCCCAGCATTTT.

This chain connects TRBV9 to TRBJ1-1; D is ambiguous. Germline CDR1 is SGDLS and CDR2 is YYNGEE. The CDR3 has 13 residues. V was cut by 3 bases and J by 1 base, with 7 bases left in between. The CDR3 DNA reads TGTGCCAGCAGCGCTTTAGAGAACACTGAAGCTTTCTTT. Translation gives CASSALENTEAFF.

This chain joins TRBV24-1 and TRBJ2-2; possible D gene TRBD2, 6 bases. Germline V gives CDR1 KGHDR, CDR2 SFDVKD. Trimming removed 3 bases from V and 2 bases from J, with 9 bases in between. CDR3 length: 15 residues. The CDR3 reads CATSDRTSNTGELFF. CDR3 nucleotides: TGTGCCACCAGTGATCGTACTAGCAACACCGGGGAGCTGTTTTTT.